What follows describes a single TCR beta chain. Its cognate antigen is unknown. This table comes from immunoSEQ multiplex PCR, and its TCRdb copy is limited to in-frame clones, with some not included. The sample lists 150,000 to 170,000 clones, 86% occurring once. This record comes from a study of cytomegalovirus exposure and HLA in healthy donors. Study context: The platform used for the 100 to 150 validation repertoires matched that of the 650 to 750 first-cohort repertoires, a later analysis reported. Study results and caveats: The investigators catalogued 160 or so TCR beta chains as cytomegalovirus-associated. In vitro data verified a few CMV-associated chains as specific for CMV antigens.

Material: PBMCs. The clonotype originates from a human donor in good health.

DNA for the CDR3: TGCAGCATCCTGATCGGGACAACTAATGAAAAACTGTTTTTT. Translated: CSILIGTTNEKLFF. V is TRBV29-1 and J is TRBJ1-4; no definite D call. Germline V gene sequence: CDR1 SQVTM, CDR2 ANQGSEA. CDR3 size: 14 residues. V dropped 8 bases and J dropped 0 bases, with 13 bases sitting between them.